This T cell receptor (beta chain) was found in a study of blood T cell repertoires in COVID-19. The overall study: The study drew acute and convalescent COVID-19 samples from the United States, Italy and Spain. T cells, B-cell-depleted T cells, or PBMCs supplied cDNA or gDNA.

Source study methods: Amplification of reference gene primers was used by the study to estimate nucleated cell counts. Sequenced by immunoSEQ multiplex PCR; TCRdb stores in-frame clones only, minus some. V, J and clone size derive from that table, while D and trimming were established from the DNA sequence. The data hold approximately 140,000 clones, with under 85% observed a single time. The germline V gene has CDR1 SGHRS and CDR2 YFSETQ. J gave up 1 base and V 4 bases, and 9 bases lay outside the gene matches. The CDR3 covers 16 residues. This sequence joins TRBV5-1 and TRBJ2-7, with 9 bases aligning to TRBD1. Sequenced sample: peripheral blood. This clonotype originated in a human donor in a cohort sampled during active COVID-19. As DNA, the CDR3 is TGCGCCAGCAGCCGTGAAACAGGGGGCATTTCCTACGAGCAGTACTTC. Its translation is CASSRETGGISYEQYF.